This entry is about one TCR beta chain. This sample was taken from a study of blood T cell repertoires in COVID-19. Study information: The United States, Italy and Spain provided the acute and convalescent COVID-19 samples. The analysed material was cDNA or gDNA that came from T cells, B-cell-depleted T cells, or PBMCs.

CDR1 is SGHDN and CDR2 is FVKESK in the germline V gene. The CDR3 totals 16 residues. V gave up 4 bases and J gave up 1 base; unmatched junction bases: 8. Cohorts were determined from participant-reported clinical history. As processed by the authors: From reference gene primer amplification, estimates of nucleated cell counts were derived. The assay was immunoSEQ multiplex PCR, and TCRdb's table has in-frame clones only and misses some. V and J calls and clone size are as listed in that table; D and trimming were resolved from the DNA. The sample carries 300,000 to 500,000 clones, roughly 90% recorded once.

V is TRBV14 and J is TRBJ2-5; TRBD2 matches 8 bases. This clonotype originated in a woman aged 25 to 39 with acute COVID-19. Sample: PBMCs or T cells enriched from blood (not recorded which). CDR3 in DNA: TGTGCCAGCAGCCGTAGGAGCGGGGGACCCCAAGAGACCCAGTACTTC. This codes for CASSRRSGGPQETQYF.